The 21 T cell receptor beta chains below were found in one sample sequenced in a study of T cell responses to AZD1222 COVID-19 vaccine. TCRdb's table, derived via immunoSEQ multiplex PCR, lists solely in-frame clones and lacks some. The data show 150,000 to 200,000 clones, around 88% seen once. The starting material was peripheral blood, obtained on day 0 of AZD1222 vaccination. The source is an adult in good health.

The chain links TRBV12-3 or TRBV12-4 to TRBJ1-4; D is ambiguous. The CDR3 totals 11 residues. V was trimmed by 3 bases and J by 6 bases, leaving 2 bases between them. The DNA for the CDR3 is TGTGCCAGCAGTTTTCATGAAAAACTGTTTTTT. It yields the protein CASSFHEKLFF.

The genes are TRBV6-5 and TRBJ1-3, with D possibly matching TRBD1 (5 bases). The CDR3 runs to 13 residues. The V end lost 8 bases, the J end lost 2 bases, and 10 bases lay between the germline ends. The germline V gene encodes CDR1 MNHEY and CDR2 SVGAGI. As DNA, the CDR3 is TGTGCCAGCGTGGCAGGGCCTGGAAACACCATATATTTT. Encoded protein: CASVAGPGNTIYF.

DNA for the CDR3: TGTGCCAGCTCACCTGCGGGCCGATCTAATTCACCCCTCCACTTT. Protein sequence: CASSPAGRSNSPLHF. The chain joins TRBV18 to TRBJ1-6; no reliable D call. This CDR3 is built from 15 residues. Trimming took off 3 bases at V and 6 bases at J, with 12 bases between the two ends. The germline V gene has CDR1 KGHSH and CDR2 LQKENI.

CDR3 in DNA: TGTGCCAGCAGCCCTTGGGGCGGCGAAGAAAAACTGTTTTTT. Translated, it gives CASSPWGGEEKLFF. This sequence joins TRBV3-1 (or the pseudogene TRBV3-2) and TRBJ1-4; perhaps TRBD1 as D (5 bases). V was clipped by 4 bases and J by 8 bases, with 14 bases between them. This CDR3 has 14 residues. CDR1 is LGHDT, CDR2 YNNKEL, per germline (reference sequence).

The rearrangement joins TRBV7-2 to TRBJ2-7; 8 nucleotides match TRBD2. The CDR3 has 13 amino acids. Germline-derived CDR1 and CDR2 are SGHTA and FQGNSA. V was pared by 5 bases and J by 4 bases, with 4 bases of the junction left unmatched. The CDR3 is CASSRGGAYEQYF. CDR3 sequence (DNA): TGTGCCAGCAGCCGGGGGGGGGCGTACGAGCAGTACTTC.

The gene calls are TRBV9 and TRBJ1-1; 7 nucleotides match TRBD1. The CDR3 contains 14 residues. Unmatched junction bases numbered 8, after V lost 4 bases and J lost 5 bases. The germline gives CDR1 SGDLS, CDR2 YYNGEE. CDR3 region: CASSSNPGGTEAFF. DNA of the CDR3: TGTGCCAGCAGCTCGAACCCAGGGGGGACTGAAGCTTTCTTT.

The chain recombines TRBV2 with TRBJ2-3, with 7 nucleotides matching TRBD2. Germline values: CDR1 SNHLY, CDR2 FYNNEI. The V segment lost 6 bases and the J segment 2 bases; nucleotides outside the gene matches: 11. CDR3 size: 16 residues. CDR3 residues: CASREAGAGNTDTQYF. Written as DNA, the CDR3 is TGTGCCAGCAGGGAGGCAGGAGCGGGAAACACAGATACGCAGTATTTT.

The CDR3 loop is CSVEAGAGQRGGVEQFF. In nucleotides, the CDR3 is TGCAGCGTTGAGGCAGGGGCTGGGCAGCGGGGGGGCGTTGAGCAGTTCTTC. V usage is TRBV29-1 and J usage is TRBJ2-1; TRBD2 aligns across 10 bases. J gave up 9 bases and V 3 bases, and 17 bases lay outside the gene matches. Germline V gives CDR1 SQVTM, CDR2 ANQGSEA. The CDR3 loop spans 17 amino acids.

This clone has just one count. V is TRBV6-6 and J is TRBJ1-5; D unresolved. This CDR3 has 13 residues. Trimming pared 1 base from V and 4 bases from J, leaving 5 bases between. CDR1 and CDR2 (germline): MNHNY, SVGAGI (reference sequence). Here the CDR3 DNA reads TGTGCCAGCAGTTACTTAGCTAATCAGCCCCAGCATTTT. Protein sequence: CASSYLANQPQHF.

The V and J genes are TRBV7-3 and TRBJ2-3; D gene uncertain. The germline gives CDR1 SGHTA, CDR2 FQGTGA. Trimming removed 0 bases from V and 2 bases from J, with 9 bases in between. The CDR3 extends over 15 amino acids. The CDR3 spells CASSLTYYPTDTQYF. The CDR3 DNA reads TGTGCCAGCAGCTTAACGTACTACCCCACAGATACGCAGTATTTT.

This CDR3 reads CASSLVLGTSGYNEQFF. CDR3 sequence (DNA): TGCGCCAGCAGCTTGGTGTTGGGGACTAGCGGATACAATGAGCAGTTCTTC. V usage is TRBV5-1 and J usage is TRBJ2-1; TRBD2 agrees at 11 bases. The CDR3 extends over 17 amino acids. Germline trimming cut 0 bases from V and 4 bases from J; bases unmatched to any gene: 6. CDR1 and CDR2 from the germline V gene are SGHRS and YFSETQ.

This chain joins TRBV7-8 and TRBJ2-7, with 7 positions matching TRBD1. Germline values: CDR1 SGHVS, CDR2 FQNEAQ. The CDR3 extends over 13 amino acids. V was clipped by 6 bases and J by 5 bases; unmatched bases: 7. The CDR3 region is CASRAGGRDEQYF. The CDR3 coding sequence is TGTGCCAGCAGGGCAGGGGGTAGGGACGAGCAGTACTTC.

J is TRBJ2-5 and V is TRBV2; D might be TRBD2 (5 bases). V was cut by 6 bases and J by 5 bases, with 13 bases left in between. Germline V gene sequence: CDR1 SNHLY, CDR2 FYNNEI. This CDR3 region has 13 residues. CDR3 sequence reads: CASSSTRVETQYF. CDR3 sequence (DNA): TGTGCCAGCAGCTCAACTAGAGTCGAGACCCAGTACTTC.

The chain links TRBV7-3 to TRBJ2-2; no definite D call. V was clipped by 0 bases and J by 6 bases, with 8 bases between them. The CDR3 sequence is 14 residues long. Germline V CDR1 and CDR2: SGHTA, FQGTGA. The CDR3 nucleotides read TGTGCCAGCAGCTTAACCCGCGAGGCCGGGGAGCTGTTTTTT. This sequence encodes CASSLTREAGELFF. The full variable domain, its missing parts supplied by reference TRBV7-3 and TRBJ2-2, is GAGVSQTPSNKVTEKGKYVELRCDPISGHTALYWYRQSLGQGPEFLIYFQGTGAADDSGLPNDRFFAVRPEGSVSTLKIQRTERGDSAVYLCASSLTREAGELFFGEGSRLTVL.

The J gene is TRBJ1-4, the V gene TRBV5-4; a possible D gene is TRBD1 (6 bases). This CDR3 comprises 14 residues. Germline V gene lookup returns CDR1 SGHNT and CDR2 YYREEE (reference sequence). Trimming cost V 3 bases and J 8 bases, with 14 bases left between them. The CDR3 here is CASSSSGGREKLFF. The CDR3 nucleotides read TGTGCCAGCAGCTCTTCTGGGGGGCGCGAAAAACTGTTTTTT. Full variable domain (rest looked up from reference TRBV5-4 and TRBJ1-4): ETGVTQSPTHLIKTRGQQVTLRCSSQSGHNTVSWYQQALGQGPQFIFQYYREEENGRGNFPPRFSGLQFPNYSSELNVNALELDDSALYLCASSSSGGREKLFFGSGTQLSVL.

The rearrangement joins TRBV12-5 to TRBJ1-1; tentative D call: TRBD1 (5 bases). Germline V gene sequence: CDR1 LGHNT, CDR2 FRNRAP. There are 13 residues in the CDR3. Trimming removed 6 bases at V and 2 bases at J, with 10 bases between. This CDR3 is CASGPDRNTEAFF. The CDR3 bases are TGTGCTAGTGGCCCCGACAGAAACACTGAAGCTTTCTTT.

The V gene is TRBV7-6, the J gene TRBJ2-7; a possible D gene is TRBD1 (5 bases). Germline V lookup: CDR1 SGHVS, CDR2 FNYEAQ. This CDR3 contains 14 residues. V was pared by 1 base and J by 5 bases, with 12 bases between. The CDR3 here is CASSLVAGNNEQYF. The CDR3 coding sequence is TGTGCCAGCAGCTTAGTGGCAGGGAACAACGAGCAGTACTTC.

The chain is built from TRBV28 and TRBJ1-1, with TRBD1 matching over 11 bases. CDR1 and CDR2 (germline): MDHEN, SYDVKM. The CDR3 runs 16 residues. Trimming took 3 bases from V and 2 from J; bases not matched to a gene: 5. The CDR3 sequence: CASSFPGTGGNTEAFF. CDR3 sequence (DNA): TGTGCCAGCAGTTTCCCCGGGACAGGGGGTAACACTGAAGCTTTCTTT.

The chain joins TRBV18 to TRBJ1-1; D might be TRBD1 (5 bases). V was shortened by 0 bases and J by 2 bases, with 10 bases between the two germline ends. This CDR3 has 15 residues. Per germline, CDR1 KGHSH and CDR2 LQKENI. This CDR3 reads CASSPPGGGNTEAFF. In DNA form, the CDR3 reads TGTGCCAGCTCACCACCGGGGGGGGGAAACACTGAAGCTTTCTTT.

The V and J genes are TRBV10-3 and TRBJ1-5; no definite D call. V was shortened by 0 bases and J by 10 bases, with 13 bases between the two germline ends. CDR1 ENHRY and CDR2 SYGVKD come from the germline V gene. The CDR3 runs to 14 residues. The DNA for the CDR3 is TGTGCCATCAGTGAGTCTCGAAGGGAGGATCCCCAGCATTTT. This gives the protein CAISESRREDPQHF.

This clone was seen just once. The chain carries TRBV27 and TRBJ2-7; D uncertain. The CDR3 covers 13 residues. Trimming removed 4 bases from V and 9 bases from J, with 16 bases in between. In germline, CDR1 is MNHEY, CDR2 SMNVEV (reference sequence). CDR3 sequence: CASSSPTGAGQYF. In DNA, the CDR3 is TGTGCCAGCAGTTCCCCTACGGGTGCTGGGCAGTACTTC.